This TCR beta chain comes out of a study of human CD8 memory T cell subsets. Comment on this clonotype: Its antigen is unidentified.

Study-wide points: It was only the T cell receptor beta chains that the study sequenced. It was suggested by Chao1 estimates that stem-like memory T cells were more diverse than precursor exhausted T cells.

Sequencing libraries of TCR beta were made by UMI-labeled 5' RACE. Following a re-call of the 5' RACE reads, TCRdb has one entry per CDR3 protein and lacks DNA. The listing contains under 6,000 distinct CDR3 sequences. RNA was obtained from duplicate vials of around 140,000 sorted CD8+ T cells per subset. Germline V lookup: CDR1 SEHNR, CDR2 FQNEAQ (reference sequence). The CDR3 has 12 amino acids. This chain connects TRBV7-9 to TRBJ2-1. Input material: CD8+ T cells from PBMCs. This sequence was found in a human donor in good health. CDR3 in amino acids: CASTVGGYEQFF.